This TCR beta chain was recovered during a study of T cells after yellow fever vaccination. On the study more broadly: SMART-Seq v4 Ultra Low Input prepared the low-cell-number fractions. Findings and caveats of the study: Compared with primary, the secondary response was weaker and peaked at day 5, not 15. Sorted repertoires could include abundant contaminating clonotypes from bulk cells. Reappearance after the booster was seen for most primary-vaccination clones, at roughly 96% CD4 and roughly 90% CD8.

In germline, CDR1 is SGHRS, CDR2 YFSETQ. The CDR3 is 13 amino acids. The V gene lost 7 bases and the J gene lost 2 bases, with 12 bases spanning the gap. This clonotype was seen many times. Its antigen is as yet unknown. TCRdb reprocessed the 5' RACE reads via MiXCR and lists one record per CDR3 protein. The sample shows just under 600,000 distinct CDR3 sequences, approximately 15% of them seen only once. Specimen: PBMCs, collected on the day of the yellow fever booster vaccination. The receptor's source is a man aged 30 to 39 who received the YFV17D yellow fever vaccine. This chain links TRBV5-1 with TRBJ2-5; D is unresolved. CDR3 protein: CASRRGLQETQYF. The CDR3 DNA reads as TGCGCCAGCCGTCGAGGTTTACAAGAGACCCAGTACTTC.